Listed here are 3 T cell receptor beta chains from one sample, sequenced in a study of PD-1 blockade in classical Hodgkin lymphoma. Each patient's relapse followed autologous stem cell transplantation, and brentuximab vedotin exposure varied. Libraries were prepared by immunoSEQ multiplex PCR; TCRdb keeps only in-frame clonotypes and omits some of them. The table has roughly 61,000 clones, around 89% seen once. Material: peripheral blood mononuclear cells (PBMCs), obtained at baseline. These receptors came from a human donor with classical Hodgkin lymphoma.

The chain carries TRBV27 and TRBJ2-7; the match to TRBD1 covers 7 bases. CDR3 length: 14 amino acids. Germline V gene data show CDR1 as MNHEY and CDR2 as SMNVEV (reference sequence). With V trimmed by 5 bases and J by 1 base, 5 bases remained unmatched. CDR3: CASSPWDRSYEQYF. The CDR3 nucleotides read TGTGCCAGCAGTCCTTGGGACAGATCCTACGAGCAGTACTTC.

The chain joins TRBV2 to TRBJ1-1, with TRBD1 matching 7 bases. Germline loops: CDR1 SNHLY, CDR2 FYNNEI. This CDR3 region has 13 residues. V lost 5 bases, J lost 5 bases, and 5 bases stayed unmatched. In DNA form, the CDR3 reads TGTGCCAGCAGTCCACCGACAGGGACTGAAGCTTTCTTT. This encodes CASSPPTGTEAFF.

A single count supports this clone. The V call is TRBV30, the J call TRBJ2-7; D uncertain. Germline CDR1 GTSNPN, CDR2 SVGIG (reference sequence). The V and J ends lost 4 bases and 2 bases respectively, with 9 bases between them. This CDR3 comprises 12 residues. The CDR3 sequence is CAWKQSAYEQYF. CDR3 DNA sequence: TGTGCCTGGAAACAGAGTGCCTACGAGCAGTACTTC.